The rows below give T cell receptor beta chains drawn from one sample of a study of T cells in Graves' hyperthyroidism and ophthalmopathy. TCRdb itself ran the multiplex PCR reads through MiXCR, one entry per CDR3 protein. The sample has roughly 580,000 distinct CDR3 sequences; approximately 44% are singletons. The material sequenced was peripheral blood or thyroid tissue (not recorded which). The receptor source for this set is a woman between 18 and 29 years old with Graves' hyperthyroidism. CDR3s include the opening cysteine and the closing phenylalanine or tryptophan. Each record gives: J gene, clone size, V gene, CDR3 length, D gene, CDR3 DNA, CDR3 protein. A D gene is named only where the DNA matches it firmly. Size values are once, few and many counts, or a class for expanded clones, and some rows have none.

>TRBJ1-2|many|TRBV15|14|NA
TGTGCCACCAGTCAGGGAGATACTAACTATGGCTACACCTTC
CATSQGDTNYGYTF
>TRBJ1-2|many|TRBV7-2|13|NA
TGTGCCAGCAGCTTAGATCCGGGGAGCGGCTACACCTTC
CASSLDPGSGYTF
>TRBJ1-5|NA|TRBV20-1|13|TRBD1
TGCAGTGCTAGGGACAGGGAGAATCAGCCCCAGCATTTT
CSARDRENQPQHF
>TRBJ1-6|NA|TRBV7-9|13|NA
TGTGCCAGCACCCAAGCAGGAGGATCACCCCTCCACTTT
CASTQAGGSPLHF
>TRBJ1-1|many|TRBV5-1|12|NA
TGCGCCAGCAGCACAGAGAACACTGAAGCTTTCTTT
CASSTENTEAFF
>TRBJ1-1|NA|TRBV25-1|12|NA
TGTGCCAGCAGATTTCAGGTCACTGAAGCTTTCTTT
CASRFQVTEAFF
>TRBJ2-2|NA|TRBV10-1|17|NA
TGCGCCAGCAACCCCGGCGGGACGGGACAGAAAACCGGGGAGCTGTTTTTT
CASNPGGTGQKTGELFF
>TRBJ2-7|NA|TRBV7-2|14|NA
TGTGCCAGCAGCCCCCAGCGCGTTAACTACGAGCAGTACTTC
CASSPQRVNYEQYF
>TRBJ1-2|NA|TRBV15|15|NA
TGTGCCACCAGCAGCCCGGGGACGGAGTTCTATGGCTACACCTTC
CATSSPGTEFYGYTF
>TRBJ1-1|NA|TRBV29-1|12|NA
TGCAGCTTAGTAGGCCGGGGTGGGGAAGCTTTCTTT
CSLVGRGGEAFF
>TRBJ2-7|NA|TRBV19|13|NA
TGTGCCAGTAGCGTCGGGGCGCGGGGCGAGCAGTACTTC
CASSVGARGEQYF
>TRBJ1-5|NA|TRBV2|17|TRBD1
TGTGCCAGCCGACAGGGAGAAACTTGGCATGGCAATCAGCCCCAGCATTTT
CASRQGETWHGNQPQHF
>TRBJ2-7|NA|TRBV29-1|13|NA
TGCAGCGTTGCCTCAGGGACCACCTACGAGCAGTACTTC
CSVASGTTYEQYF
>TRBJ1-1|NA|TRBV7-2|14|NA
TGTGCCAGCAGCTTATCTAGTTGGGCCACTGAAGCTTTCTTT
CASSLSSWATEAFF
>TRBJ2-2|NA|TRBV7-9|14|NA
TGTGCCAGCAGCGGGACACGGAACACCGGGGAGCTGTTTTTT
CASSGTRNTGELFF
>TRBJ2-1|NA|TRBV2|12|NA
TGTGCCAGCAGTGGACGGTACAATGAGCAGTTCTTC
CASSGRYNEQFF
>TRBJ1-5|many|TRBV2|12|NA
TGTGCCAGCTGCCAATTCAATCAGCCCCAGCATTTT
CASCQFNQPQHF
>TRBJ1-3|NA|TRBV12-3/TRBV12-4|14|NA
TGTGCCAGCAGTTTTGCAGGGGCTGGAAACACCATATATTTT
CASSFAGAGNTIYF
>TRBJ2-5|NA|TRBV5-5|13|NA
TGTGCCTGCGGAGGGGTAGGATCGGAGACCCAGTACTTC
CACGGVGSETQYF
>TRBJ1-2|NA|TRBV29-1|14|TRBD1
TGCAGCCTGGAGGATCGGGACAGGGTCGAAAGCTACACCTTC
CSLEDRDRVESYTF
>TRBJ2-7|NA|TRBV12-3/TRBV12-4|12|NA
TGTGCCAGCACGGGTTTGGGGGACGAGCAGTACTTC
CASTGLGDEQYF
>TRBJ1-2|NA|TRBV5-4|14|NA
TGTGCCAGCAGCCGGATAGGGGCCAGCTATGGCTACACCTTC
CASSRIGASYGYTF
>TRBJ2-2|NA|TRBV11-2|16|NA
TGTGCCAGCAGCCGGATCGTGCGGATGGGCACCGGGGAGCTGTTTTTT
CASSRIVRMGTGELFF
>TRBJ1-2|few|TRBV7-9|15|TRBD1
TGTGCCAGCAGCGGATACAGGGGGCCTGGTTATGGCTACACCTTC
CASSGYRGPGYGYTF
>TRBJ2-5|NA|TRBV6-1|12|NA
TGTGCCAGCAGTGACGGTTGGGAGACCCAGTACTTC
CASSDGWETQYF
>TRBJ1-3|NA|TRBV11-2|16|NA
TGTGCCAGCAGCCATCATGGGACCGGCTCTGGAAACACCATATATTTT
CASSHHGTGSGNTIYF
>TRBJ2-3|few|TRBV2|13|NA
TGCAGCCGCGGCGGGGACCGCACAGATACGCAGTATTTT
CSRGGDRTDTQYF
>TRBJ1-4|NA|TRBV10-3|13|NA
TGTGCCTCGGGTTCCATGAATAATGAAAAACTGTTTTTT
CASGSMNNEKLFF
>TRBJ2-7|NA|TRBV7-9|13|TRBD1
TGTGCCAGCAGCCTCCCGACAGGGGACGAGCGGTACTTC
CASSLPTGDERYF
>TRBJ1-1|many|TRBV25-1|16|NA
TGTGCCAGCAGTGAATTCCTGGGGGGTACGAACACTGAAGCTTTCTTT
CASSEFLGGTNTEAFF
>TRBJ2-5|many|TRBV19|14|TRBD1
TGTGCCACCCTGGAGGACAGGGACCAAGAGACCCAGTACTTC
CATLEDRDQETQYF
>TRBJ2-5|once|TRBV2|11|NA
TGTGCCAGCAGTATAAGTCAGCCCCAGTACTTC
CASSISQPQYF
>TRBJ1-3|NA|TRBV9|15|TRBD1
TGTGCCAGCAGCGTAGGACAGGGAAGTGGAAACACCATATATTTT
CASSVGQGSGNTIYF
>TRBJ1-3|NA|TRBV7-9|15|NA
TGTGCCAGCAGCTTAGTCGCCAGCTCTGGAAACACCATATATTTT
CASSLVASSGNTIYF
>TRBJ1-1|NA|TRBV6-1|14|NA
TGTGCCATCAGTGAAGCGCCCGGGAAGGCTGAAGCTTTCTTT
CAISEAPGKAEAFF
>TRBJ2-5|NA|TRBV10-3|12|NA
TGTGCCGGCAGAGACTCACAAGAGACCCAGTACTTC
CAGRDSQETQYF
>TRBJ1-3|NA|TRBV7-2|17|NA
TGTGCCAGCAGCGCCCGGGGGACAATGAGCTCTGGAAACACCATATATTTT
CASSARGTMSSGNTIYF
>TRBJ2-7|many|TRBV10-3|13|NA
TGTGCCATCAGTGACCAAAAAGGGACCGAGCAGTACTTC
CAISDQKGTEQYF
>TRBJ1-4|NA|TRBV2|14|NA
TGTGCCACCAGCCCCTGGGTTGGGTACGGAAAACTGTTTTTT
CATSPWVGYGKLFF
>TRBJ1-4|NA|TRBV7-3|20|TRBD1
TGTGCCAGCAGCTGGATCGGGACAGGGGGCGCTAGGATTCGTAATGAAAAACTGTTTTTT
CASSWIGTGGARIRNEKLFF
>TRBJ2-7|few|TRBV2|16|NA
TGTGCCAGCAGTGAAGCGTCCAGGGGAGGCGCCTACGAGCAGTACTTC
CASSEASRGGAYEQYF
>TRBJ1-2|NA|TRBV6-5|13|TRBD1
TGTGCCAGCAGCCCAGCGACAGGGGAAGGCTACACCTTC
CASSPATGEGYTF
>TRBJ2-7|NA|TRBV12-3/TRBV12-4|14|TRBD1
TGTGCCAGCAGCGACCGGGACAGGGAACCGGAGCAGTACTTC
CASSDRDREPEQYF
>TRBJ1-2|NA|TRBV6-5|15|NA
TGTGCCAGCAAACACTCGGGGATCGTTAACTATGGCTACACCTTC
CASKHSGIVNYGYTF
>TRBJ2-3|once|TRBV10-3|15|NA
TGTGCCATCAGTGCCTTTGGCAGATCGACAGATACGCAGTATTTT
CAISAFGRSTDTQYF
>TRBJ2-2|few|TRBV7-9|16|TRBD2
TGTGCCAGCAGCCCACGACTAGCGACGAACACCGGGGAGCTGTTTTTT
CASSPRLATNTGELFF
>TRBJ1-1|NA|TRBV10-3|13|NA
TGTGCCATCACTCCTACAGCGAACACTGAAGCTTTCTTT
CAITPTANTEAFF
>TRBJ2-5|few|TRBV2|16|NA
TGTGCCAGCACCCCCCCCAACAGGGACGTCGCGGAGACCCAGTACTTC
CASTPPNRDVAETQYF
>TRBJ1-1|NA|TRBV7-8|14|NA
TGTGCCAGCAGCCGCCGGACAGACCTCACTGAAGCTTTCTTT
CASSRRTDLTEAFF
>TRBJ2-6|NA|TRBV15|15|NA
TGTGCCACCAGCAAGAATGGCGCTGGGGCCAACGTCCTGACTTTC
CATSKNGAGANVLTF
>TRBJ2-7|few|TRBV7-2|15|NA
TGTGCCAGCAGCAAAATCTCCGGGACGGTCTACGAGCAGTACTTC
CASSKISGTVYEQYF
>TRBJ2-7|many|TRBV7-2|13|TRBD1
TGTGCCAGCGGAAGGACAGGGGGCTACGAGCAGTACTTC
CASGRTGGYEQYF
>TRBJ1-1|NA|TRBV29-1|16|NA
TGCAGCGTTGATTCTCTCCCCTGGGGGACGAACACTGAAGCTTTCTTT
CSVDSLPWGTNTEAFF
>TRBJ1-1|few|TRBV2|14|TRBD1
TGTGCCAGCAGGGGCGACAGGGGGTATACTGAAGCTTTCTTT
CASRGDRGYTEAFF
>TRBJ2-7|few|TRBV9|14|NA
TGTGCCAGCAGCCCACCGGAGGGGAGATACGAGCAGTACTTC
CASSPPEGRYEQYF
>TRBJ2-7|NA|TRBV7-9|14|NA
TGTGCCAGCACCAACCGTCCCGCGTTCGGCGAGCAGTACTTC
CASTNRPAFGEQYF
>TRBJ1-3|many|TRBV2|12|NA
TGTGCCAGCAGTGTTGGAGGAAACACCATATATTTT
CASSVGGNTIYF
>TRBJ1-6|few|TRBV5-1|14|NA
TGCGCCAGCAGCTTGGGACCGAATAATTCACCCCTCCACTTT
CASSLGPNNSPLHF